This entry lists 16 T cell receptor beta chains sequenced from one sample in a study of PD-1 blockade in mismatch repair-deficient tumors. Assay used: immunoSEQ multiplex PCR; TCRdb lists only in-frame clones, some missing. The sample lists about 130,000 clones; 88% were seen once. The sequenced sample was peripheral blood, obtained approximately 69 weeks after starting pembrolizumab. The receptors stem from an adult with mismatch repair-deficient cancer.

The chain uses TRBV7-2 and TRBJ1-1, with D maybe TRBD1 (5 bases). Trimming took off 1 base at V and 1 base at J, with 19 bases between the two ends. The CDR3 consists of 18 residues. The germline CDR1 and CDR2 sequences are SGHTA and FQGNSA. The CDR3 loop reads CASSLEAYPGIGNTEAFF. The CDR3, as DNA: TGTGCCAGCAGCTTAGAAGCATACCCAGGGATTGGGAACACTGAAGCTTTCTTT. The full variable domain, rest sourced from reference TRBV7-2 and TRBJ1-1, is GAGVSQSPSNKVTEKGKDVELRCDPISGHTALYWYRQSLGQGLEFLIYFQGNSAPDKSGLPSDRFSAERTGGSVSTLTIQRTQQEDSAVYLCASSLEAYPGIGNTEAFFGQGTRLTVV.

The V gene is TRBV6-4, the J gene TRBJ2-1; D is perhaps TRBD1 or TRBD2 (6 bases each). Germline V CDR1 and CDR2: MRHNA, SNTAGT. The CDR3 is made up of 15 amino acids. V lost 3 bases, J lost 8 bases, and 17 bases lay in between. Here the CDR3 reads CASSETGAGWDEQFF. CDR3 nucleotide sequence: TGTGCCAGCAGTGAAACGGGGGCAGGGTGGGATGAGCAGTTCTTC.

The chain recombines TRBV28 with TRBJ1-2, with TRBD1 matching 9 bases. From germline, CDR1 is MDHEN and CDR2 SYDVKM. The trim removed 2 bases at V and 4 bases at J, leaving 2 bases unmatched. The CDR3 totals 14 residues. The CDR3 is CASSLPDRGYGYTF. The CDR3 coding sequence is TGTGCCAGCAGTTTACCGGACAGGGGCTATGGCTACACCTTC.

J is TRBJ2-3 and V is TRBV7-3; 8 bases match TRBD1. The V segment lost 6 bases and the J segment 2 bases; nucleotides outside the gene matches: 7. From germline, CDR1 is SGHTA and CDR2 FQGTGA. The CDR3 contains 15 residues. In DNA form, the CDR3 reads TGTGCCAGCAGTAGACAGGGGTTAAACACAGATACGCAGTATTTT. Protein sequence: CASSRQGLNTDTQYF.

This chain joins TRBV7-9 and TRBJ2-2; 8 bases agree with TRBD2. The J segment lost 0 bases and the V segment lost 1 base, leaving 4 bases of the junction unmatched. Germline V CDR1 and CDR2: SEHNR, FQNEAQ (reference sequence). The CDR3 length is 17 residues. The CDR3 bases are TGTGCCAGCAGCTTAGAAGGAGCGGGGGCGAACACCGGGGAGCTGTTTTTT. Translated, it gives CASSLEGAGANTGELFF.

This clone has only a few counts. The chain combines TRBV15 with TRBJ1-2; D gene unclear. This CDR3 is 12 amino acids long. Per germline, CDR1 LNHNV and CDR2 YYDKDF (reference sequence). V lost 5 bases to trimming and J lost 7 bases, with 11 bases between them. CDR3 region: CATSGYGSGYTF. CDR3 DNA sequence: TGTGCCACCAGCGGCTATGGCAGTGGCTACACCTTC.

This clone was picked up a small number of times. V usage is TRBV4-2 and J usage is TRBJ2-1; D is unresolved. The germline CDR1 and CDR2 sequences are LGHNA and YNFKEQ. This CDR3 is 14 amino acids long. V lost 0 bases, J lost 9 bases, and 12 bases lay in between. The CDR3 DNA reads as TGTGCCAGCAGCCAAGATGGGCCCCTTAGTGAGCAGTTCTTC. It is translated as CASSQDGPLSEQFF.

The chain links TRBV5-1 to TRBJ2-3, with TRBD2 identical over 10 bases. From germline, CDR1 is SGHRS and CDR2 YFSETQ. J lost 2 bases, V lost 6 bases, and 3 bases had no gene match. CDR3 size: 14 residues. The CDR3 region has the DNA TGCGCCAGCAAACTAGCGGGGTACACAGATACGCAGTATTTT. Encoded protein: CASKLAGYTDTQYF.

This clone was detected a few times. The chain joins TRBV20-1 to TRBJ2-3; D gene uncertain. CDR1 and CDR2 from the germline V gene are DFQATT and SNEGSKA (reference sequence). CDR3 size: 11 residues. V lost 6 bases, J lost 2 bases, and 6 bases lay in between. The DNA for the CDR3 is TGCAGTGCCCTTAACACAGATACGCAGTATTTT. Amino acids: CSALNTDTQYF.

The V and J genes are TRBV27 and TRBJ2-7; D may correspond to TRBD1 or TRBD2 (5 bases each). The CDR3 extends over 12 amino acids. In germline, CDR1 is MNHEY, CDR2 SMNVEV (reference sequence). Trimming pared 8 bases from V and 1 base from J, leaving 9 bases between. The CDR3 nucleotides read TGTGCCAGCCTTTGGGGGTCCTACGAGCAGTACTTC. Translation: CASLWGSYEQYF.

The V call is TRBV6-5, the J call TRBJ2-1, with 11 bases that match TRBD1. There are 15 residues in the CDR3. Germline V gene sequence: CDR1 MNHEY, CDR2 SVGAGI. After removal of 6 bases from V and 4 bases from J, the junction contained 5 bases not matched to a gene. CDR3 DNA sequence: TGTGCCAGCAGCCCCGGACAGGGGGCTTACAATGAGCAGTTCTTC. This codes for CASSPGQGAYNEQFF.

The chain is built from TRBV19 and TRBJ2-1; D may be TRBD2 (6 bases). Trimming stripped 5 bases from V and 0 bases from J, with 14 bases between. Germline loops: CDR1 LNHDA, CDR2 SQIVND (reference sequence). This CDR3 has 16 residues. The chain's CDR3 is CASSPRDGSSYNEQFF. The CDR3 nucleotides read TGTGCCAGTAGTCCGAGGGACGGGAGCTCCTACAATGAGCAGTTCTTC.

The chain links TRBV5-4 to TRBJ2-3, with 15 nucleotides matching TRBD2. Germline-derived CDR1 and CDR2 are SGHNT and YYREEE (reference sequence). This CDR3 has 16 residues. V dropped 3 bases and J dropped 6; count of bases not matched to a gene: 5. The DNA for the CDR3 is TGTGCCAGCAGCTCAGGACTAGCGGGAGGGAGGGATACGCAGTATTTT. Its translation is CASSSGLAGGRDTQYF.

The rearrangement joins TRBV27 to TRBJ1-1; D is undetermined. The CDR3 loop spans 15 amino acids. V dropped 6 bases and J dropped 0 bases, with 14 bases sitting between them. Germline loops: CDR1 MNHEY, CDR2 SMNVEV (reference sequence). The CDR3 sequence is CASSQYLYMNTEAFF. The CDR3 bases are TGTGCCAGCAGCCAATATCTGTACATGAACACTGAAGCTTTCTTT.

This rearrangement joins TRBV11-2 to TRBJ2-7; the match to TRBD1 covers 10 bases. This CDR3 has 17 residues. The germline gives CDR1 SGHAT, CDR2 FQNNGV. J was trimmed by 5 bases and V by 3 bases; bases with no gene match: 13. The CDR3 region is CASSFRGRTGGFDEQYF. The DNA of the CDR3 is TGTGCCAGCAGCTTTCGGGGACGGACAGGGGGTTTCGACGAGCAGTACTTC.

The V gene is TRBV2, the J gene TRBJ2-3, with 7 bases lining up with TRBD2. CDR1 SNHLY and CDR2 FYNNEI come from the germline V gene. The CDR3 spans 15 residues. J was trimmed by 2 bases and V by 3 bases; bases with no gene match: 5. For the CDR3, the DNA is TGTGCCAGCAGTGAGGGCGGGAGCCCCACAGATACGCAGTATTTT. This codes for CASSEGGSPTDTQYF.